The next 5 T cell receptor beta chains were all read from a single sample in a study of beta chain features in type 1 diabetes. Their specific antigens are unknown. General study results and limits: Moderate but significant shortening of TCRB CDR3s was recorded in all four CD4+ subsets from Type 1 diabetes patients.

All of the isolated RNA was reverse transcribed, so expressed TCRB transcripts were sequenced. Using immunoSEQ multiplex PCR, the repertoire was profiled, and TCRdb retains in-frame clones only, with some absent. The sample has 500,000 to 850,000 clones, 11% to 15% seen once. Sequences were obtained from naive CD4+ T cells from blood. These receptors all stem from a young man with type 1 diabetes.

In nucleotides, the CDR3 is TGTGCCAGCATCCCGGCTAGTCAAAATGAGCAGTTCTTC. Protein: CASIPASQNEQFF. The rearrangement uses TRBV7-9 and TRBJ2-1; no clear D. V lost 7 bases and J lost 7, with 14 bases in between. This CDR3 is built from 13 residues. The germline gives CDR1 SEHNR, CDR2 FQNEAQ (reference sequence). Using reference TRBV7-9 and TRBJ2-1 for the parts outside the CDR3, the full variable domain is DTGVSQNPRHKITKRGQNVTFRCDPISEHNRLYWYRQTLGQGPEFLTYFQNEAQLEKSRLLSDRFSAERPKGSFSTLEIQRTEQGDSAMYLCASIPASQNEQFFGPGTRLTVL.

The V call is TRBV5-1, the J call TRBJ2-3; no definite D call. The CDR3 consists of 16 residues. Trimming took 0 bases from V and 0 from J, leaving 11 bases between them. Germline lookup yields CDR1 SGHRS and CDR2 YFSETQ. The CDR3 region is CASSLGVPTSTDTQYF. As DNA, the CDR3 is TGCGCCAGCAGCTTGGGGGTCCCCACTAGCACAGATACGCAGTATTTT.

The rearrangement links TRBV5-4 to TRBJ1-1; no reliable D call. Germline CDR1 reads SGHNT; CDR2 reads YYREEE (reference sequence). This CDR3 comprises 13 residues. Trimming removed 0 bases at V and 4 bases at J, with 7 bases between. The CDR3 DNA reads TGTGCCAGCAGCTTGGCCGTCGCCACTGAAGCTTTCTTT. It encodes CASSLAVATEAFF.

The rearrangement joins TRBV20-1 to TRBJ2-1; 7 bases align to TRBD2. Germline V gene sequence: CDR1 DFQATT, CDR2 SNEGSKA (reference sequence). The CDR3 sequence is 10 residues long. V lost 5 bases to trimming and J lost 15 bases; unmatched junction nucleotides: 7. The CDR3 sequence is CSAPGGTGFF. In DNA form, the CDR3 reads TGCAGTGCTCCCGGGGGGACCGGGTTCTTC.

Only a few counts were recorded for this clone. The CDR3 spells CASSHPGGANNEQFF. The CDR3 region has the DNA TGTGCCAGTAGTCATCCCGGGGGGGCCAACAATGAGCAGTTCTTC. J is TRBJ2-1 and V is TRBV19; 8 nucleotides agree with TRBD2. CDR3 size: 15 residues. With V trimmed by 5 bases and J by 5 bases, 8 bases remained unmatched. Germline-derived CDR1 and CDR2 are LNHDA and SQIVND (reference sequence).